Reported below is one T cell receptor (beta chain). J was trimmed by 4 bases and V by 7 bases; bases with no gene match: 4. CDR1 is ENHRY and CDR2 is SYGVKD in the germline V gene. This CDR3 spans 13 amino acids. This record comes from a study of shared clonotypes between healthy human individuals. As for the study in general: The people who gave samples were a couple of women and a few men aged 18 to 49. Each donor contributed plates that comprised three CD4 naive, three CD4 memory, two CD8 naive and one CD8 memory.

Profiled with immunoSEQ multiplex PCR; TCRdb holds only in-frame clones, not every one. The sample includes about 2.1 million clones, around 93% seen only once; the top ten take around 1.7%. The naive CD8 subset, CD45RO-negative cells positively selected for CCR7, excluded terminally differentiated effector memory CD45RA+ cells. Caucasian adults living in Nashville, Tennessee, provided all samples. What was sequenced was naive CD8+ T cells from PBMCs. The genes are TRBV10-3 and TRBJ2-1; 7 bases are a match to TRBD2. This clonotype was sampled from a man aged 18 to 30 in good health. Some clones in this sample may be carry-over from other donors' samples. In DNA, the CDR3 is TGTGCCATCATGGGGGGGTCTTACAATGAGCAGTTCTTC. As protein: CAIMGGSYNEQFF.